This TCR beta chain appears in the sequencing data of a study of blood T cell repertoires in COVID-19. About the research overall: The study drew acute and convalescent COVID-19 samples from the United States, Italy and Spain. In each case, the material was cDNA or gDNA derived from T cells, B-cell-depleted T cells, or PBMCs.

The V end was cut by 7 bases, the J end by 1 base, with 11 bases between. CDR3 length: 13 residues. Germline lookup yields CDR1 MNHEY and CDR2 SVGAGI. As originally analysed: Nucleated cell number was recorded as an estimate derived from reference gene primer amplification. Produced via immunoSEQ multiplex PCR; TCRdb's table is partial and in-frame only. The V and J calls and the clone size are those of that table, but D and trimming were determined from the DNA. The data contain 200,000 to 300,000 clones, roughly 86% of them seen just once; the ten biggest clones take up about 9.8%. The sequencing sample was made of peripheral blood. The chain is built from TRBV6-5 and TRBJ2-7; the D gene is possibly TRBD1 (5 bases). The receptor was derived from a man aged 35 to 55 who had recovered from COVID-19. The CDR3 DNA is TGTGCCAGCAATCACAGGTTTTCCTACGAGCAGTACTTC. It is translated as CASNHRFSYEQYF.